The rows below give T cell receptor beta chains drawn from one sample of a study of T cells in Graves' hyperthyroidism and ophthalmopathy. TCRdb called the multiplex PCR reads again in MiXCR, with one record for every CDR3 protein. The sample holds about 340,000 distinct CDR3 sequences, 15% to 20% seen once. Sequenced input: blood. Receptors were obtained from a woman aged 45-59 years with Graves' hyperthyroidism. The CDR3 runs from the conserved cysteine through the conserved F or W. The D gene is left open where the match is weak. Rows may omit the clone size; those that give it use once, few, many or a size class.

CASTLGTGEDYTF,TGTGCCAGCACCCTGGGGACAGGGGAAGACTACACCTTC,13,TRBJ1-2,few,TRBV6-1,TRBD1
CSARDTGVAVMNTEAFF,TGCAGTGCTAGAGATACTGGGGTTGCGGTAATGAACACTGAAGCTTTCTTT,17,TRBJ1-1,few,TRBV20-1,.
CASSLGAGAGYTF,TGTGCCAGCAGCTTAGGGGCAGGGGCCGGCTACACCTTC,13,TRBJ1-2,few,TRBV7-8,.
CASSYSLTLYGYTF,TGTGCCAGCAGTTACTCTCTGACCCTCTATGGCTACACCTTC,14,TRBJ1-2,many,TRBV6-5,.
CASSLSRVGQPQHF,TGTGCCAGCAGTTTATCCCGTGTAGGACAGCCCCAGCATTTT,14,TRBJ1-5,.,TRBV28,.
CASSYRGGDEQYF,TGTGCCAGCAGTTACCGGGGAGGCGACGAGCAGTACTTC,13,TRBJ2-7,few,TRBV6-6,.
CASALDQPQHF,TGTGCCAGCGCGCTAGATCAGCCCCAGCATTTT,11,TRBJ1-5,.,TRBV6-1,.
CASSQDPGDGGEQYF,TGTGCCAGCAGCCAAGATCCCGGGGACGGTGGCGAGCAGTACTTC,15,TRBJ2-7,.,TRBV3-1,.
CSARGTAGYTF,TGCAGTGCTAGAGGGACAGCTGGCTACACCTTC,11,TRBJ1-2,few,TRBV20-1,.
CASSERTGSQPQHF,TGTGCCAGCAGTGAGAGGACAGGGTCTCAGCCCCAGCATTTT,14,TRBJ1-5,many,TRBV2,TRBD1
CASSRETGSSEQYF,TGTGCCAGCAGCAGAGAGACAGGGTCTAGCGAGCAGTACTTC,14,TRBJ2-7,.,TRBV7-6,TRBD1
CASSSGPPGADTQYF,TGTGCCAGCAGCTCCGGACCCCCGGGCGCAGATACGCAGTATTTT,15,TRBJ2-3,once,TRBV5-8,.
CAWGLAVYEQYF,TGTGCCTGGGGACTAGCCGTCTACGAGCAGTACTTC,12,TRBJ2-7,many,TRBV30,TRBD2
CASRDRAGGMNTEAFF,TGTGCCAGCAGGGACAGGGCGGGGGGCATGAACACTGAAGCTTTCTTT,16,TRBJ1-1,few,TRBV5-6,TRBD1
CASSSQERLAGDQETQYF,TGTGCCAGCAGCTCCCAAGAGAGACTAGCGGGAGACCAAGAGACCCAGTACTTC,18,TRBJ2-5,many,TRBV12-3/TRBV12-4,TRBD2
CSAKRTVSTDTQYF,TGCAGTGCTAAGAGGACAGTTAGCACAGATACGCAGTATTTT,14,TRBJ2-3,.,TRBV20-1,.
CSASGPSSYNEQFF,TGCAGTGCTAGCGGGCCAAGCTCCTACAATGAGCAGTTCTTC,14,TRBJ2-1,.,TRBV20-1,.
CASSYTGLAGRLGTDTQYF,TGCGCCAGCAGCTACACGGGACTAGCGGGGCGACTGGGCACAGATACGCAGTATTTT,19,TRBJ2-3,few,TRBV5-1,TRBD2
CASRLTGGNYGYTF,TGTGCCAGCAGATTGACAGGGGGAAACTATGGCTACACCTTC,14,TRBJ1-2,.,TRBV27,TRBD1
CASSLSCFCSLYLRWTPYYGYTF,TGTGCCAGCAGCTTAAGTTGTTTTTGTAGTCTATATCTCCGTTGGACACCGTACTATGGCTACACCTTC,23,TRBJ1-2,.,TRBV7-3,.
CASSQVTGNQKETQYF,TGCGCCAGCAGCCAAGTCACCGGGAACCAAAAAGAGACCCAGTACTTC,16,TRBJ2-5,few,TRBV4-1,.
CASSPPTVGNTEAFF,TGTGCCAGCAGTCCGCCGACAGTAGGGAACACTGAAGCTTTCTTT,15,TRBJ1-1,many,TRBV28,.
CASSRHLTGGFETQYF,TGTGCCAGCAGCCGCCACTTGACGGGGGGCTTTGAGACCCAGTACTTC,16,TRBJ2-5,many,TRBV12-3/TRBV12-4,.
CSASFYRTYEQYF,TGCAGTGCTAGCTTTTATAGGACTTACGAGCAGTACTTC,13,TRBJ2-7,.,TRBV20-1,.
CASSFSYTDTQYF,TGTGCCAGCAGTTTTTCATACACAGATACGCAGTATTTT,13,TRBJ2-3,few,TRBV12-3/TRBV12-4,.
CASSQEGAVPSQYF,TGTGCCAGCAGCCAAGAGGGAGCCGTACCCTCGCAGTACTTC,14,TRBJ2-7,many,TRBV3-1,.
CSAVLAGDRGEQFF,TGCAGTGCCGTACTAGCGGGAGACCGCGGTGAGCAGTTCTTC,14,TRBJ2-1,few,TRBV20-1,TRBD2
CASRLRDRVSYEQYF,TGTGCCAGCAGACTTCGAGACAGGGTTTCCTACGAGCAGTACTTC,15,TRBJ2-7,.,TRBV28,TRBD1
CASSGSHEQFF,TGTGCCAGCAGTGGTTCCCATGAGCAGTTCTTC,11,TRBJ2-1,many,TRBV6-2/TRBV6-3,.
CSARAWGWALGTDTQYF,TGCAGTGCTAGAGCCTGGGGATGGGCGTTAGGGACAGATACGCAGTATTTT,17,TRBJ2-3,few,TRBV20-1,.
CSVAGGDLSGNTIYF,TGCAGCGTTGCAGGGGGGGACCTCTCTGGAAACACCATATATTTT,15,TRBJ1-3,few,TRBV29-1,TRBD1
CAISEAGEKLFF,TGTGCCATCAGTGAAGCAGGCGAAAAACTGTTTTTT,12,TRBJ1-4,.,TRBV10-3,.
CSASPGQGVGEQYF,TGCAGTGCTTCGCCGGGACAGGGGGTGGGAGAGCAGTACTTC,14,TRBJ2-7,.,TRBV20-1,TRBD1
CASSTKKRIGVELFF,TGTGCCAGCAGTACAAAAAAACGAATCGGCGTAGAACTGTTTTTT,15,TRBJ1-4,many,TRBV12-3/TRBV12-4,.
CAWSNTGASGNTIYF,TGTGCCTGGAGTAACACAGGGGCCTCTGGAAACACCATATATTTT,15,TRBJ1-3,.,TRBV30,TRBD1
CASRAQGNQPQHF,TGTGCCAGCAGGGCACAGGGGAATCAGCCCCAGCATTTT,13,TRBJ1-5,many,TRBV2,TRBD1
CASSYNRAGANVLTF,TGTGCCAGCAGTTATAACAGAGCTGGGGCCAACGTCCTGACTTTC,15,TRBJ2-6,few,TRBV6-1,.
CASNSRTDTQYF,TGTGCCAGCAATTCCCGCACAGATACGCAGTATTTT,12,TRBJ2-3,many,TRBV2,.